This T cell receptor beta chain was sequenced during a study of OX40 agonist ivuxolimab in advanced cancers. Study in general: Patients assigned to dose escalation were diagnosed with hepatocellular carcinoma, melanoma, renal cell or head and neck cancer.

Points from the study as a whole: More expanded clones were found, on average, in CD8+ than in CD4+ T cells.

Concerning this clone itself: Its antigen is unknown.

Sequencing was performed with immunoSEQ multiplex PCR; in TCRdb, only in-frame clones are kept and a portion is missing. The data hold around 65,000 clones, with around 90% observed a single time. This CDR3 comprises 14 residues. Germline CDR1 is MDHEN and CDR2 is SYDVKM. V was pared by 6 bases and J by 2 bases, with 13 bases between. Sequencing was performed on CD4+ or CD8+ T cells sorted from blood, taken in a trial of the OX40 agonist ivuxolimab. The chain joins TRBV28 to TRBJ2-5, with no clear D. This clonotype was sampled from an adult with an advanced solid tumor such as melanoma, head and neck, liver or kidney cancer. Here the CDR3 reads CASSLPRFQETQYF. CDR3 sequence (DNA): TGTGCCAGCAGCCTCCCCAGGTTTCAAGAGACCCAGTACTTC.